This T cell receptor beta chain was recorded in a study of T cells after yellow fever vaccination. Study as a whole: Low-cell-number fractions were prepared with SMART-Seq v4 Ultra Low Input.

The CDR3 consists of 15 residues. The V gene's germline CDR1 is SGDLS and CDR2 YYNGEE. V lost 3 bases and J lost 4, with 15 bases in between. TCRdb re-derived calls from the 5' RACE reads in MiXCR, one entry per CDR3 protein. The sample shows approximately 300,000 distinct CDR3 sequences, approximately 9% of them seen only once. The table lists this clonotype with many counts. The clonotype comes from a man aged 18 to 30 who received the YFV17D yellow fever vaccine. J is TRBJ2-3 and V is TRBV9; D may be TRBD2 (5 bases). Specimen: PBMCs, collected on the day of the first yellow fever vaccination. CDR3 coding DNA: TGTGCCAGCAGCGGAGGACTTTCCCCTGCAGATACGCAGTATTTT. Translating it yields CASSGGLSPADTQYF.